The entry that follows covers one T cell receptor (beta chain) sequence. The target antigen is unknown. Profiling relied on immunoSEQ multiplex PCR, and the TCRdb table lists in-frame clones only, not all of them. The table shows more than 80,000 clones, with more than 80% occurring only once. The V end lost 3 bases, the J end lost 6 bases, and 8 bases lay between the germline ends. This CDR3 contains 12 residues. These data originate in a study of T cell responses to AZD1222 COVID-19 vaccine. Study-level findings and limits: At baseline, just a handful of AZD1222 recipients tested seropositive. Reportedly, nearly half the spike-specific TCRs target unmutated variant regions. Spike-wide coverage was observed for vaccine-associated CD4 TCRs, with dominant responses at 160-218 and 743-854.

This rearrangement joins TRBV12-3 or TRBV12-4 to TRBJ1-2; perhaps TRBD1 as D (5 bases). The specimen comprised peripheral blood, sampled 28 days after the second AZD1222 dose. The origin of this receptor is an adult who received the AZD1222 COVID-19 vaccine. The CDR3 loop is CASSFEGNGYTF. CDR3 coding DNA: TGTGCCAGCAGTTTTGAGGGGAATGGCTACACCTTC.